This T cell receptor beta chain was obtained from a study of CD8+ T cells in alopecia areata. Germline CDR1 is SQVTM and CDR2 is ANQGSEA. Trimming left V 0 bases short and J 3 bases short, with 11 bases between. The CDR3 covers 14 residues. This clone was seen more than once but under ten times. Isolated RNA was reverse transcribed into cDNA used as the sequencing template. Clones were sequenced by immunoSEQ multiplex PCR, and TCRdb holds only the in-frame ones, with some missing. The top ten hold about 1.7% of the sample, which has 150,000 to 200,000 clones, roughly 59% seen once. The TCR comes from a human donor with alopecia areata. Sequenced material: CD4+ T cells sorted from blood, taken at week 0. V gene TRBV29-1 combines with J gene TRBJ1-2, with D unresolved. The CDR3 here is CSVEDLRQDYGYTF. CDR3 nucleotide sequence: TGCAGCGTTGAAGATCTTAGGCAGGACTATGGCTACACCTTC.